This TCR beta chain was found in a study of CD8 T cells in Susac syndrome. The CDR3 sequence is 15 residues long. V lost 6 bases and J lost 2; bases outside the gene matches: 9. Looked up from germline, CDR1 is SNHLY and CDR2 is FYNNEI. After extraction with the RNeasy kit, about 0.5 to 1 ug of the RNA was reverse transcribed using random hexamers. The method of amplification for TCR beta CDR3 was immunoSEQ multiplex PCR, covering 54 Vbeta and 13 Jbeta. TCRdb passed the immunoSEQ multiplex PCR reads through MiXCR, listing each CDR3 protein once. Of 77,000 or so distinct CDR3 sequences listed, about 94% are singletons. Peripheral blood CD8+ and CD4+ T cells were profiled by TCR beta sequencing.

This chain links TRBV2 with TRBJ2-7; 8 bases fit TRBD1. The clonotype comes from a human donor with multiple sclerosis. The sequencing input was CD8+ T cells from PBMCs. The CDR3 DNA reads TGTGCCAGCAGAAGGACAGGGAGTCATACCTACGAGCAGTACTTC. This encodes CASRRTGSHTYEQYF.